These 27 T cell receptor beta chains were all obtained from the same sample, sequenced in a study of blood T cell repertoires in COVID-19. The assay was immunoSEQ multiplex PCR, and TCRdb's table has in-frame clones only and misses some. The table records 150,000 to 200,000 clones, about 83% of them present only once. Sequenced material: peripheral blood. The receptors derive from a woman at least 80 years old with acute or convalescent COVID-19.

This sequence joins TRBV5-1 and TRBJ2-5; 16 bases are a match to TRBD2. V dropped 4 bases and J dropped 5; count of bases not matched to a gene: 5. This CDR3 spans 16 amino acids. Germline CDR1 SGHRS, CDR2 YFSETQ. CDR3 residues: CASSTGLAGGQETQYF. Here the CDR3 DNA reads TGCGCCAGCAGCACGGGACTAGCGGGGGGGCAGGAGACCCAGTACTTC.

The chain uses TRBV6-5 and TRBJ1-5, with D hard to call. Trimming took 4 bases from V and 3 from J, leaving 7 bases between them. The CDR3 totals 13 residues. The germline V gene has CDR1 MNHEY and CDR2 SVGAGI. CDR3 nucleotide sequence: TGTGCCAGCAGTTCAGGTTTCAATCAGCCCCAGCATTTT. Translation: CASSSGFNQPQHF.

This clone has only a few counts. This chain connects TRBV5-1 to TRBJ1-1; 7 nucleotides agree with TRBD1. Per germline, CDR1 SGHRS and CDR2 YFSETQ. CDR3 length: 14 amino acids. Trimming took 4 bases from V and 4 from J; bases not matched to a gene: 7. CDR3 sequence reads: CASSPGDRSTEAFF. Written as DNA, the CDR3 is TGCGCCAGCAGCCCGGGGGACAGATCCACTGAAGCTTTCTTT.

This clone was seen only once. V is TRBV3-1 (or the pseudogene TRBV3-2) and J is TRBJ1-6; D is unresolved. V was cut by 4 bases and J by 7 bases, with 11 bases left in between. CDR3 length: 14 amino acids. The V gene's germline CDR1 is LGHDT and CDR2 YNNKEL (reference sequence). CDR3 amino acids: CASSLLGRNSPLHF. The DNA for the CDR3 is TGTGCCAGCAGCCTTCTCGGGAGAAATTCACCCCTCCACTTT.

The genes are TRBV2 and TRBJ1-4, with unresolved D. This CDR3 is 15 amino acids long. CDR1 is SNHLY and CDR2 is FYNNEI in the germline V gene. V was clipped by 2 bases and J by 4 bases, with 11 bases between them. The CDR3 region has the DNA TGTGCCAGCAGTGAACGGTCATTTGGTAATGAAAAACTGTTTTTT. It encodes CASSERSFGNEKLFF.

The chain is built from TRBV4-1 and TRBJ1-1; 7 bases are shared with TRBD1. The CDR3 runs 14 residues. Germline CDR1 reads MGHRA; CDR2 reads YSYEKL. After removal of 6 bases from V and 8 bases from J, the junction contained 12 bases not matched to a gene. The CDR3 DNA reads TGCGCCAGCAGTCCCTTTGACCGGACAGGCGAAGCTTTCTTT. Its protein is CASSPFDRTGEAFF.

This sequence joins TRBV18 and TRBJ2-5; TRBD1 might be the D (6 bases). The ends were cut back, 3 bases at V and 3 bases at J, with 8 bases in the middle. The germline V gene has CDR1 KGHSH and CDR2 LQKENI. The CDR3 has 13 residues. The CDR3 sequence is CASSPRTEETQYF. CDR3 bases: TGTGCCAGCTCACCGCGGACAGAAGAGACCCAGTACTTC.

The chain links TRBV10-2 to TRBJ1-1; D is perhaps TRBD1 (5 bases). The CDR3 is made up of 13 amino acids. V gave up 7 bases and J gave up 1 base, with 10 bases separating them. Germline V gene data show CDR1 as WSHSY and CDR2 as SAAADI. CDR3 nucleotides: TGCGCCAGCACTACCGGACAGAACACTGAAGCTTTCTTT. Translation: CASTTGQNTEAFF.

This chain uses TRBV19 with TRBJ1-5, with unresolved D. Germline assignment: CDR1 LNHDA and CDR2 SQIVND (reference sequence). The germline V and J ends were trimmed by 3 bases and 6 bases, with 9 bases remaining between them. This CDR3 is 13 amino acids long. The CDR3 region is CASSMSRAQPQHF. The DNA for the CDR3 is TGTGCCAGTAGTATGTCGAGGGCTCAGCCCCAGCATTTT.

The chain links TRBV12-3 or TRBV12-4 to TRBJ1-1; D call uncertain. The CDR3 totals 12 residues. The germline V and J ends were trimmed by 3 bases and 11 bases, with 13 bases remaining between them. CDR3 coding DNA: TGTGCCAGCAGTTTGCCGCGAGGTAGGGCTTTCTTT. It is translated as CASSLPRGRAFF.

This chain uses TRBV5-6 with TRBJ2-2; 7 nucleotides align to TRBD2. The CDR3 length is 15 residues. The ends lost 0 bases at V and 3 bases at J; junction bases unmatched: 2. Germline loops: CDR1 SGHDT, CDR2 YYEEEE. The CDR3, as DNA: TGTGCCAGCAGCTTGGCTCGGGAGGACACCGGGGAGCTGTTTTTT. Translation: CASSLAREDTGELFF.

V usage is TRBV5-1 and J usage is TRBJ2-5; 8 bases are shared with TRBD2. The CDR3 is 16 amino acids. V shed 4 bases and J 5 bases; nucleotides not matched to a gene: 13. The germline V gene encodes CDR1 SGHRS and CDR2 YFSETQ. The CDR3 nucleotides are TGCGCCAGCAGCGGCGGCTTAGCGGGGCCCAGGGAGACCCAGTACTTC. It codes for CASSGGLAGPRETQYF.

This clone has just a few counts. The gene calls are TRBV10-1 and TRBJ2-1, with 10 positions matching TRBD1. J was trimmed by 8 bases and V by 6 bases; bases with no gene match: 7. This CDR3 has 14 residues. CDR1 is WNHNN and CDR2 is SYGVQD in the germline V gene (reference sequence). As DNA, the CDR3 is TGCGCCAGCAGAAAGGGACAGGGGCATCATGAGCAGTTCTTC. This encodes CASRKGQGHHEQFF.

The CDR3 loop is CASSYWTGGSYEQYF. The DNA of the CDR3 is TGTGCCAGCAGTTACTGGACAGGGGGCTCCTACGAGCAGTACTTC. The chain carries TRBV6-5 and TRBJ2-7; the match to TRBD1 covers 10 bases. Per the germline V gene, CDR1 is MNHEY and CDR2 is SVGAGI. V shed 1 base, J shed 0 bases, and the junction held 0 bases outside the gene matches. The CDR3 is 15 residues long.

The rearrangement joins TRBV4-1 to TRBJ1-4; D is perhaps TRBD1 (6 bases). Between the trimmed V and J ends, which lost 4 bases and 6 bases, there was a span of 30 bases. CDR1 MGHRA and CDR2 YSYEKL come from the germline V gene. The CDR3 sequence is 20 residues long. This CDR3 is CASSPYPQGQSTRLDEKLFF. The CDR3 bases are TGCGCCAGCAGCCCGTACCCCCAGGGACAATCCACCCGTTTGGATGAAAAACTGTTTTTT.

The chain is built from TRBV18 and TRBJ2-7, with 8 bases lining up with TRBD2. This CDR3 region has 14 residues. Per germline, CDR1 KGHSH and CDR2 LQKENI. The ends lost 3 bases at V and 6 bases at J; junction bases unmatched: 7. The CDR3 coding sequence is TGTGCCAGCTCACCGACGGGAGGGTCGAGCGAGCAGTACTTC. It is translated as CASSPTGGSSEQYF.

This chain links TRBV4-1 with TRBJ2-7; no reliable D call. CDR1 and CDR2 from the germline V gene are MGHRA and YSYEKL. The CDR3 is 17 amino acids. Trimming pared 0 bases from V and 1 base from J, leaving 16 bases between. For the CDR3, the DNA is TGCGCCAGCAGCCAAGACCCCTCCGGGTCGAGGTCCTACGAGCAGTACTTC. Amino acids: CASSQDPSGSRSYEQYF.

The chain uses TRBV11-2 and TRBJ2-5; 9 bases map to TRBD1. The CDR3 extends over 15 amino acids. The germline CDR1 and CDR2 sequences are SGHAT and FQNNGV. Unmatched junction bases numbered 1, after V lost 1 base and J lost 1 base. In DNA form, the CDR3 reads TGTGCCAGCAGCTTAGGGACAGGGGCCCAAGAGACCCAGTACTTC. Residues: CASSLGTGAQETQYF.

The chain links TRBV28 to TRBJ1-2; 9 bases match TRBD1. This CDR3 comprises 16 residues. Germline CDR1 is MDHEN and CDR2 is SYDVKM. The V and J ends lost 4 bases and 3 bases, in that order; junction bases with no gene match: 9. CDR3 residues: CASSSSGTGWDYGYTF. The CDR3 DNA is TGTGCCAGCAGTTCCTCCGGGACAGGGTGGGACTATGGCTACACCTTC.

The V gene is TRBV5-1, the J gene TRBJ2-2; 13 nucleotides agree with TRBD2. The CDR3 totals 19 residues. J was trimmed by 4 bases and V by 2 bases; bases with no gene match: 11. CDR1 and CDR2 from the germline V gene are SGHRS and YFSETQ. The CDR3 loop reads CASSFRPLAGGPGTGELFF. CDR3 DNA: TGCGCCAGCAGCTTCCGGCCACTAGCGGGGGGGCCGGGCACCGGGGAGCTGTTTTTT.

V and J are TRBV18 and TRBJ1-2; D possibly corresponds to TRBD1 (5 bases). This CDR3 contains 14 residues. The germline CDR1 and CDR2 sequences are KGHSH and LQKENI. Between the trimmed V and J ends, which lost 4 bases and 4 bases, there was a span of 13 bases. CDR3 nucleotide sequence: TGTGCCAGCTCACATTCCGGGGGTTTCTATGGCTACACCTTC. As protein: CASSHSGGFYGYTF.

The rearrangement joins TRBV19 to TRBJ1-2; weak D call: TRBD1 (5 bases). V was shortened by 7 bases and J by 4 bases, with 13 bases between the two germline ends. The germline gives CDR1 LNHDA, CDR2 SQIVND (reference sequence). The CDR3 has 13 residues. CDR3 nucleotide sequence: TGTGCCAGTATGGTGGGGACTGCCTATGGCTACACCTTC. It encodes CASMVGTAYGYTF.

The genes are TRBV7-2 and TRBJ2-7; D is ambiguous. Germline V lookup: CDR1 SGHTA, CDR2 FQGNSA. Trimming removed 3 bases at V and 2 bases at J, with 8 bases between. This CDR3 has 13 amino acids. The CDR3 sequence is CASSFALAYEQYF. CDR3 nucleotide sequence: TGTGCCAGCAGCTTCGCCCTAGCCTACGAGCAGTACTTC.

The rearrangement joins TRBV3-1 (or the pseudogene TRBV3-2) to TRBJ1-5, with D uncertain. From germline, CDR1 is LGHDT and CDR2 YNNKEL (reference sequence). CDR3 size: 15 residues. The V end lost 0 bases, the J end lost 6 bases, and 12 bases lay between the germline ends. The DNA for the CDR3 is TGTGCCAGCAGCCAAGATATTTCTACGGGTCAGCCCCAGCATTTT. Its protein is CASSQDISTGQPQHF.

V and J are TRBV28 and TRBJ1-1; perhaps TRBD1 as D (5 bases). Trimming stripped 4 bases from V and 3 bases from J, with 9 bases between. The CDR3 spans 13 residues. Germline V gene data show CDR1 as MDHEN and CDR2 as SYDVKM. The CDR3 DNA is TGTGCCAGCAGTTCGGGAGGGGACACTGAAGCTTTCTTT. Translating gives CASSSGGDTEAFF.

This chain connects TRBV3-1 (or the pseudogene TRBV3-2) to TRBJ2-3; 13 positions agree with TRBD2. Germline loops: CDR1 LGHDT, CDR2 YNNKEL (reference sequence). The CDR3 length is 16 residues. J was trimmed by 6 bases and V by 4 bases; bases with no gene match: 7. For the CDR3, the DNA is TGTGCCAGCAGCCGCCGGACTAGCGGGAGTTTTGATACGCAGTATTTT. This translates into CASSRRTSGSFDTQYF.

The chain joins TRBV24-1 to TRBJ1-2; D not resolved. The length of the CDR3 is 12 residues. Deletions cut 4 bases from V and 6 bases from J, with 8 bases between. Germline V gene data show CDR1 as KGHDR and CDR2 as SFDVKD. CDR3 loop: CATSDDTHGYTF. As DNA, the CDR3 is TGTGCCACCAGTGACGATACACATGGCTACACCTTC.